One and the same sample provided the 3 T cell receptor beta chains below, sequenced in a study of T cell responses to AZD1222 COVID-19 vaccine. The protocol was immunoSEQ multiplex PCR, while the TCRdb copy is restricted to in-frame clones and leaves out a portion. The top ten hold 3.6% of the sample, which has under 200,000 clones, approximately 90% seen once. Specimen: peripheral blood, collected 28 days after the second dose of the MenACWY control vaccine. These receptors all stem from an adult who received the MenACWY meningococcal vaccine as a control.

V usage is TRBV7-8 and J usage is TRBJ1-2; D unresolved. The CDR3 loop spans 14 amino acids. CDR1 and CDR2 from the germline V gene are SGHVS and FQNEAQ. Trimming took 2 bases from V and 0 from J, leaving 7 bases between them. The DNA of the CDR3 is TGTGCCAGCAGCTTACTGGAAGCTAACTATGGCTACACCTTC. This codes for CASSLLEANYGYTF.

The chain joins TRBV7-9 to TRBJ1-4; TRBD1 aligns across 8 bases. V was clipped by 3 bases and J by 5 bases; unmatched bases: 2. Germline CDR1 is SEHNR and CDR2 is FQNEAQ (reference sequence). This CDR3 is built from 14 residues. The CDR3 protein is CASSFNRGNEKLFF. CDR3 nucleotides: TGTGCCAGCAGCTTTAACAGGGGGAATGAAAAACTGTTTTTT.

The rearrangement uses TRBV28 and TRBJ2-5; 11 bases are shared with TRBD2. V shed 6 bases and J 1 base; nucleotides not matched to a gene: 16. CDR1 is MDHEN and CDR2 is SYDVKM in the germline V gene. This CDR3 is built from 19 residues. The CDR3 spells CASRLRPRLAGSTQETQYF. CDR3 bases: TGTGCCAGCAGACTTCGCCCGCGACTAGCGGGATCAACCCAAGAGACCCAGTACTTC.